One and the same sample provided the 28 T cell receptor beta chains below, sequenced in a study of cytomegalovirus exposure and HLA in healthy donors. The primer mix had 60 Vbeta and 13 Jbeta primers. Generated by immunoSEQ multiplex PCR, the TCRdb table keeps only in-frame clones and is missing some. Among approximately 150,000 clones listed, 65% to 70% were seen once. The sample taken for sequencing was PBMCs. Receptors originate from a man aged 25 to 40 in good health and CMV-seropositive.

The chain couples TRBV5-4 to TRBJ1-2; D is perhaps TRBD1 (5 bases). CDR1 is SGHNT, CDR2 YYREEE, per germline (reference sequence). CDR3 size: 15 residues. Between the trimmed V and J ends, which lost 4 bases and 0 bases, there was a span of 13 bases. DNA of the CDR3: TGTGCCAGCAGCCCCAACAGGCTATCTAACTATGGCTACACCTTC. This encodes CASSPNRLSNYGYTF.

The chain links TRBV5-8 to TRBJ1-2, with TRBD1 matching 8 bases. The V and J ends lost 4 bases and 3 bases, in that order; junction bases with no gene match: 8. This CDR3 contains 15 residues. The germline V gene has CDR1 SGHTS and CDR2 YDEGEE. The CDR3 sequence is CASSPRTGKHYGYTF. The DNA of the CDR3 is TGTGCCAGCAGCCCAAGGACAGGGAAACACTATGGCTACACCTTC.

J is TRBJ2-2 and V is TRBV9, with D maybe TRBD2 (5 bases). V lost 2 bases and J lost 6, with 8 bases in between. The CDR3 extends over 13 amino acids. In germline, CDR1 is SGDLS, CDR2 YYNGEE. CDR3 sequence reads: CASSVPEAGELFF. Here the CDR3 DNA reads TGTGCCAGCAGCGTCCCGGAGGCCGGGGAGCTGTTTTTT.

This clone occurred a few times. The chain recombines TRBV6-5 with TRBJ1-1; a possible D gene is TRBD1 (5 bases). Germline V gene data show CDR1 as MNHEY and CDR2 as SVGAGI. V was shortened by 5 bases and J by 5 bases, with 9 bases between the two germline ends. The CDR3 extends over 12 amino acids. The CDR3 is CASSPQGTEAFF. In DNA form, the CDR3 reads TGTGCCAGCAGTCCCCAGGGAACTGAAGCTTTCTTT.

The chain couples TRBV30 to TRBJ2-1; D is undetermined. The CDR3 is made up of 14 amino acids. Trimming removed 5 bases at V and 0 bases at J, with 11 bases between. The germline V gene has CDR1 GTSNPN and CDR2 SVGIG (reference sequence). The CDR3 region is CAWEKTGSYNEQFF. The DNA for the CDR3 is TGTGCCTGGGAAAAGACTGGCTCCTACAATGAGCAGTTCTTC.

This chain connects TRBV12-5 to TRBJ2-1; 11 nucleotides line up with TRBD2. Germline V gene data show CDR1 as LGHNT and CDR2 as FRNRAP. J gave up 6 bases and V 5 bases, and 6 bases lay outside the gene matches. The CDR3 totals 15 residues. The chain's CDR3 is CASGVGTSGINEQFF. Here the CDR3 DNA reads TGTGCTAGTGGTGTCGGGACTAGCGGAATCAATGAGCAGTTCTTC.

The gene calls are TRBV27 and TRBJ2-1; 9 bases agree with TRBD2. V shed 4 bases and J 10 bases; nucleotides not matched to a gene: 11. The CDR3 length is 15 residues. In germline, CDR1 is MNHEY, CDR2 SMNVEV (reference sequence). For the CDR3, the DNA is TGTGCCAGCAGTTCTAGCGGGAACCGTGGAGGGGAGCAGTTCTTC. Amino acids: CASSSSGNRGGEQFF.

In this sample, this clone turned up a few times. V is TRBV7-6 and J is TRBJ1-2, with 8 positions matching TRBD1. This CDR3 is 14 amino acids long. V lost 1 base to trimming and J lost 4 bases; unmatched junction nucleotides: 2. Germline CDR1 and CDR2: SGHVS and FNYEAQ. CDR3 in DNA: TGTGCCAGCAGCTTAGAAGACAGGGGCTATGGCTACACCTTC. Its translation: CASSLEDRGYGYTF.

A few counts support this clone. In DNA, the CDR3 is TGCGCCAGCAGCCAAGGTCTAGCGGAGAGCTCCTACAATGAGCAGTTCTTC. This translates into CASSQGLAESSYNEQFF. V is TRBV4-1 and J is TRBJ2-1; TRBD2 aligns across 7 bases. The CDR3 is 17 residues long. The junction had 6 bases not matched to a gene; V was cut back by 1 base and J by 0 bases. Germline V gene data show CDR1 as MGHRA and CDR2 as YSYEKL.

The chain has TRBV10-2 and TRBJ1-6; 7 bases agree with TRBD1. The germline gives CDR1 WSHSY, CDR2 SAAADI. The length of the CDR3 is 16 residues. The trim removed 3 bases at V and 4 bases at J, leaving 6 bases unmatched. The CDR3 nucleotides read TGCGCCAGCAGTGAAGGGACAGACCCGTATAATTCACCCCTCCACTTT. Translation: CASSEGTDPYNSPLHF.

The V gene is TRBV19, the J gene TRBJ2-1, with a tentative D call TRBD2 (6 bases). Germline V CDR1 and CDR2: LNHDA, SQIVND (reference sequence). The V and J ends lost 10 bases and 4 bases respectively, with 20 bases between them. The CDR3 sequence is 15 residues long. The CDR3 DNA reads as TGTGCCACCCGGAACCGGGACTCGACTTACAATGAGCAGTTCTTC. Translation: CATRNRDSTYNEQFF.

CDR3 amino acids: CASSLPEGVATNEKLFF. DNA for the CDR3: TGTGCCAGCAGCTTGCCGGAAGGGGTTGCAACTAATGAAAAACTGTTTTTT. This chain links TRBV5-8 with TRBJ1-4; D possibly corresponds to TRBD1 (5 bases). The CDR3 has 17 amino acids. Trimming left V 1 base short and J 0 bases short, with 13 bases between. Germline V gene sequence: CDR1 SGHTS, CDR2 YDEGEE.

The chain couples TRBV19 to TRBJ1-4; 8 bases agree with TRBD1. The germline CDR1 and CDR2 sequences are LNHDA and SQIVND (reference sequence). V was clipped by 2 bases and J by 5 bases; unmatched bases: 1. The CDR3 extends over 14 amino acids. CDR3 in amino acids: CASSIRTGNEKLFF. The CDR3 DNA reads as TGTGCCAGTAGTATAAGGACAGGGAATGAAAAACTGTTTTTT. The variable domain in full, with the rest retrieved from reference TRBV19 and TRBJ1-4, is DGGITQSPKYLFRKEGQNVTLSCEQNLNHDAMYWYRQDPGQGLRLIYYSQIVNDFQKGDIAEGYSVSREKKESFPLTVTSAQKNPTAFYLCASSIRTGNEKLFFGSGTQLSVL.

This clone was seen a handful of times. V usage is TRBV5-1 and J usage is TRBJ1-1, with D perhaps TRBD1 (6 bases). The CDR3 contains 16 residues. From germline, CDR1 is SGHRS and CDR2 YFSETQ. Trimming left V 4 bases short and J 4 bases short, with 20 bases between. The CDR3 bases are TGCGCCAGCAGCCAGGGGCCGAGGGCGCCGGTCACTGAAGCTTTCTTT. Its translation is CASSQGPRAPVTEAFF.

The chain employs TRBV7-8 and TRBJ1-5; TRBD1 agrees at 9 bases. There are 16 residues in the CDR3. Trimming took 5 bases from V and 4 from J; bases not matched to a gene: 9. The V gene's germline CDR1 is SGHVS and CDR2 FQNEAQ. CDR3 sequence reads: CASSPGTGRTNQPQHF. CDR3 DNA: TGTGCCAGCAGCCCCGGGACAGGGCGAACTAATCAGCCCCAGCATTTT.

This clone was detected a few times. A junction boundary mismatches the germline segment, possibly from a read error. The V and J genes are TRBV7-7 and TRBJ2-7, with D perhaps matching TRBD2 (5 bases). The CDR3 has 14 residues. Germline CDR1 SSHAT, CDR2 FNYEAQ (reference sequence). CDR3 amino acids: CASSLEYGGSEQYF. As DNA, the CDR3 is TGTGCTAGCAGCTTGGAGTATGGCGGGTCCGAGCAGTACTTC.

This clone was recorded a few times. This rearrangement joins TRBV6-1 to TRBJ2-2; the D gene is possibly TRBD2 (5 bases). The CDR3 has 14 amino acids. Germline CDR1 reads MNHNS; CDR2 reads SASEGT. V gave up 7 bases and J gave up 5 bases, with 14 bases separating them. CDR3: CASMVSGRTGELFF. As DNA, the CDR3 is TGTGCCAGCATGGTTTCGGGAAGGACCGGGGAGCTGTTTTTT.

Only one count was recorded for this clone. V is TRBV28 and J is TRBJ1-5, with TRBD1 matching over 8 bases. The CDR3 covers 15 residues. The V gene end was trimmed by 4 bases and the J gene end by 6 bases; junction bases not matched to a gene: 8. The germline gives CDR1 MDHEN, CDR2 SYDVKM. The CDR3 spells CASSSGQGGSQPQHF. CDR3 nucleotide sequence: TGTGCCAGCAGTTCCGGACAGGGAGGGAGTCAGCCCCAGCATTTT.

J is TRBJ1-1 and V is TRBV9; D gene unclear. CDR3 length: 14 amino acids. Germline CDR1 SGDLS, CDR2 YYNGEE. Trimming shortened V by 4 bases and J by 1 base, and 11 bases separated the two germline ends. The CDR3 DNA follows: TGTGCCAGCAGCCTCATCCAAGCGAACACTGAAGCTTTCTTT. This encodes CASSLIQANTEAFF.

Many counts were recorded for this clone. A read error may account for a junction end that differs from germline. Other DNA sequences in this specimen translate into the identical CDR3. The J gene is TRBJ1-2, the V gene TRBV5-8; D unclear. Germline loops: CDR1 SGHTS, CDR2 YDEGEE. The CDR3 is 17 residues long. CDR3 nucleotides: TGCGCCAGCAGCCAATTACCCTTCACAGAAGCTAACTATGGCTACACCTTC. Encoded protein: CASSQLPFTEANYGYTF.

The chain has TRBV19 and TRBJ2-7; TRBD1 matches 9 bases. CDR1 and CDR2 (germline): LNHDA, SQIVND (reference sequence). CDR3 length equals 15 residues. V dropped 6 bases and J dropped 4; count of bases not matched to a gene: 10. DNA for the CDR3: TGTGCCAGTAGGGACACCGGGACAGGGCAATACGAGCAGTACTTC. Translating gives CASRDTGTGQYEQYF.

The chain is built from TRBV5-1 and TRBJ1-6; TRBD1 aligns across 11 bases. The trim removed 3 bases at V and 8 bases at J, leaving 7 bases unmatched. From germline, CDR1 is SGHRS and CDR2 YFSETQ. The CDR3 spans 16 residues. The DNA of the CDR3 is TGCGCCAGCAGCTCCCCGGGACAGGGGGGGTATTCACCCCTCCACTTT. Translation gives CASSSPGQGGYSPLHF.

The chain links TRBV10-3 to TRBJ2-7, with TRBD2 identical over 8 bases. The V gene's germline CDR1 is ENHRY and CDR2 SYGVKD. This CDR3 is 16 amino acids long. With 2 bases clipped from V and 4 bases from J, the junction kept 10 bases outside the gene matches. In DNA form, the CDR3 reads TGTGCCATCAGTGAGGCGCTCGGGACTAGAGATTACGAGCAGTACTTC. Residues: CAISEALGTRDYEQYF.

This CDR3 reads CASSRTSGKSDTQYF. As DNA, the CDR3 is TGTGCCAGCAGCAGGACTAGCGGGAAGTCAGATACGCAGTATTTT. The chain employs TRBV11-3 and TRBJ2-3; 12 bases are a match to TRBD2. The CDR3 covers 15 residues. Unmatched junction bases numbered 4, after V lost 5 bases and J lost 4 bases. Germline lookup yields CDR1 SGHNT and CDR2 YENEEA.

CDR3 nucleotides: TGTGCCAGCAAAAAACAGGCCACAGATACGCAGTATTTT. Protein product: CASKKQATDTQYF. The chain links TRBV7-9 to TRBJ2-3, with a possible D match to TRBD1 (5 bases). The CDR3 length is 13 residues. Germline loops: CDR1 SEHNR, CDR2 FQNEAQ (reference sequence). Trimming removed 7 bases from V and 2 bases from J, with 10 bases in between.

The CDR3 region has the DNA TGTGCCAGCGGCCCCGGGGACGAGCAGTACTTC. This codes for CASGPGDEQYF. The rearrangement links TRBV5-6 to TRBJ2-7; possibly TRBD2 for D (5 bases). The CDR3 consists of 11 residues. V shed 7 bases and J shed 5 bases, with 10 bases lying between them. CDR1 is SGHDT, CDR2 YYEEEE, per germline.

This clone was detected only a few times. The gene calls are TRBV30 and TRBJ1-2; D possibly corresponds to TRBD1 (6 bases). V was cut by 4 bases and J by 5 bases, with 8 bases left in between. Germline values: CDR1 GTSNPN, CDR2 SVGIG (reference sequence). The CDR3 has 11 amino acids. CDR3 coding DNA: TGTGCCTGGAACAGGGTTTATGGCTACACCTTC. As protein: CAWNRVYGYTF.

This chain uses TRBV2 with TRBJ2-7; tentatively, D is TRBD1 (6 bases). V shed 7 bases and J shed 4 bases, with 26 bases lying between them. The CDR3 length is 17 residues. The germline V gene has CDR1 SNHLY and CDR2 FYNNEI. CDR3 sequence: CASKYGGGRPLGYEQYF. The CDR3 bases are TGTGCCAGCAAATACGGTGGGGGCCGGCCCCTAGGGTACGAGCAGTACTTC.